A single sample is the source of the 3 T cell receptor beta chains below, sequenced in a study of cytotoxic CD8 clonotypes in ibrutinib-treated CLL. Assay used: immunoSEQ multiplex PCR; TCRdb lists only in-frame clones, some missing. Found here are hundreds of thousands of clones, roughly 79% of them singletons; the top ten hold 11%. Sequences were derived from PBMCs, sampled after 12 months of ibrutinib treatment. The receptors derive from a human donor with chronic lymphocytic leukemia.

This clone was observed a single time. V usage is TRBV4-1 and J usage is TRBJ1-5, with D unclear. Trimming left V 1 base short and J 3 bases short, with 10 bases between. The germline V gene has CDR1 MGHRA and CDR2 YSYEKL. The CDR3 runs 15 residues. In nucleotides, the CDR3 is TGCGCCAGCAGCCAAGTTCCCCAGAACAATCAGCCCCAGCATTTT. Translation gives CASSQVPQNNQPQHF.

This clone appeared a few times. The DNA of the CDR3 is TGTGCCAGCAGCTTAGCGATGACAGGGCTGAACACTGAAGCTTTCTTT. Translating gives CASSLAMTGLNTEAFF. The rearrangement links TRBV7-8 to TRBJ1-1; TRBD1 agrees at 7 bases. The CDR3 covers 16 residues. Trimming took 0 bases from V and 0 from J; bases not matched to a gene: 4. CDR1 and CDR2 from the germline V gene are SGHVS and FQNEAQ.

This rearrangement joins TRBV11-2 to TRBJ1-5; D may be TRBD1 (6 bases). Trimming took 4 bases from V and 8 from J, leaving 9 bases between them. This CDR3 region has 12 residues. Looked up from germline, CDR1 is SGHAT and CDR2 is FQNNGV. The CDR3 loop is CASSSEGEPQHF. The DNA for the CDR3 is TGTGCCAGCAGCTCAGAGGGGGAGCCCCAGCATTTT.